These 30 T cell receptor beta chains share one sample of origin, sequenced in a study of PD-1 blockade in mismatch repair-deficient tumors. TCRdb keeps only in-frame clones here, not all; method: immunoSEQ multiplex PCR. The sample comprises approximately 100,000 clones, about four fifths of which are singletons, and 6.3% rests with the top ten. Material: peripheral blood, obtained about 36 weeks after starting pembrolizumab. The receptors were sampled from an adult with mismatch repair-deficient cancer.

The gene calls are TRBV7-3 and TRBJ2-1; TRBD2 matches 10 bases. This CDR3 comprises 14 residues. J was trimmed by 7 bases and V by 6 bases; bases with no gene match: 6. Germline CDR1 and CDR2: SGHTA and FQGTGA. The CDR3 bases are TGTGCCAGCAGTTTTAGCGGGAGGTCAAATGAGCAGTTCTTC. It codes for CASSFSGRSNEQFF.

The chain combines TRBV11-1 with TRBJ2-6; a possible D gene is TRBD2 (5 bases). The CDR3 is 15 residues long. Germline V gene sequence: CDR1 SGHAT, CDR2 FQDESV (reference sequence). The V and J ends lost 1 base and 4 bases respectively, with 8 bases between them. This CDR3 is CASSLGTGGANVLTF. The CDR3, as DNA: TGTGCCAGCAGCTTAGGGACTGGCGGGGCCAACGTCCTGACTTTC. Drawing the rest from reference TRBV11-1 and TRBJ2-6, the complete variable domain is EAEVAQSPRYKITEKSQAVAFWCDPISGHATLYWYRQILGQGPELLVQFQDESVVDDSQLPKDRFSAERLKGVDSTLKIQPAELGDSAMYLCASSLGTGGANVLTFGAGSRLTVL.

The genes are TRBV11-2 and TRBJ1-1; D remains unclear. Germline CDR1 and CDR2: SGHAT and FQNNGV. CDR3 length: 13 amino acids. V was shortened by 8 bases and J by 4 bases, with 14 bases between the two germline ends. The CDR3 spells CASGRRSRTEAFF. CDR3 sequence (DNA): TGTGCCAGCGGCCGACGGTCACGCACTGAAGCTTTCTTT.

The rearrangement uses TRBV10-3 and TRBJ2-7; TRBD2 aligns across 7 bases. Germline CDR1 and CDR2: ENHRY and SYGVKD. The V segment lost 6 bases and the J segment 5 bases; nucleotides outside the gene matches: 4. There are 12 residues in the CDR3. CDR3 sequence reads: CAISQTSHEQYF. The CDR3 region has the DNA TGTGCCATCAGCCAGACTAGCCACGAGCAGTACTTC.

The sample holds a few counts of this clone. The V gene is TRBV19, the J gene TRBJ1-1, with unresolved D. Germline CDR1 reads LNHDA; CDR2 reads SQIVND (reference sequence). The CDR3 contains 13 residues. Trimming shortened V by 3 bases and J by 2 bases, and 7 bases separated the two germline ends. The CDR3 spells CASSIRHNTEAFF. The CDR3 DNA is TGTGCCAGTAGTATTAGGCATAACACTGAAGCTTTCTTT.

The chain carries TRBV10-1 and TRBJ2-7, with 7 bases that match TRBD2. The CDR3 has 17 amino acids. In germline, CDR1 is WNHNN, CDR2 SYGVQD (reference sequence). With 0 bases clipped from V and 2 bases from J, the junction kept 10 bases outside the gene matches. The CDR3 loop is CASSESEFGGLPYEQYF. CDR3 sequence (DNA): TGCGCCAGCAGTGAGTCGGAGTTCGGGGGACTACCCTACGAGCAGTACTTC.

The J gene is TRBJ2-2, the V gene TRBV10-2; 9 bases match TRBD2. V dropped 6 bases and J dropped 5; count of bases not matched to a gene: 7. This CDR3 is 15 amino acids long. CDR1 and CDR2 from the germline V gene are WSHSY and SAAADI. CDR3 bases: TGCGCCAGCAGAGTTAGCGGGAGTGAGACCGGGGAGCTGTTTTTT. Translation: CASRVSGSETGELFF.

The genes are TRBV30 and TRBJ1-2; D may be TRBD1 (5 bases). Germline assignment: CDR1 GTSNPN and CDR2 SVGIG (reference sequence). V was clipped by 3 bases and J by 0 bases, with 17 bases between them. The CDR3 contains 16 residues. The CDR3 DNA reads TGTGCCTGGAGCTATCCGGGGCAGGGCGCTAACTATGGCTACACCTTC. This encodes CAWSYPGQGANYGYTF.

The chain combines TRBV7-3 with TRBJ2-1, with 7 bases that match TRBD1. Losses at the gene ends were 6 bases for V and 6 bases for J; bases not matched to a gene: 8. This CDR3 comprises 14 residues. The V gene's germline CDR1 is SGHTA and CDR2 FQGTGA. CDR3 DNA sequence: TGTGCCAGCAGGCGAGGGGGCGAGTCCAATGAGCAGTTCTTC. Its translation: CASRRGGESNEQFF.

The chain employs TRBV7-2 and TRBJ1-2; D gene uncertain. The CDR3 sequence is 16 residues long. The ends were cut back, 3 bases at V and 1 base at J, with 15 bases in the middle. Germline V lookup: CDR1 SGHTA, CDR2 FQGNSA. The CDR3 sequence is CASSFSGQHLNYGYTF. For the CDR3, the DNA is TGTGCCAGCAGCTTCTCAGGCCAACACCTTAACTATGGCTACACCTTC.

J is TRBJ2-3 and V is TRBV4-3; a weak D match, TRBD1 (6 bases). The CDR3 sequence is 16 residues long. Germline V gene data show CDR1 as LGHNA and CDR2 as YSLEER. V gave up 1 base and J gave up 0 bases, with 11 bases separating them. The CDR3 spells CASSQVGRGSTDTQYF. The CDR3 nucleotides read TGCGCCAGCAGCCAAGTGGGCAGGGGAAGCACAGATACGCAGTATTTT.

The chain joins TRBV29-1 to TRBJ1-1; 8 bases match TRBD1. Trimming at V came to 5 bases and at J to 1 base, leaving 3 bases not matched to a gene. The CDR3 is made up of 13 amino acids. The germline CDR1 and CDR2 sequences are SQVTM and ANQGSEA. The chain's CDR3 is CSVSGGPNTEAFF. The CDR3 bases are TGCAGCGTTTCAGGGGGCCCGAACACTGAAGCTTTCTTT.

The CDR3 here is CSVERSGVGSEQYF. CDR3 DNA: TGCAGCGTTGAACGATCAGGGGTGGGGAGCGAGCAGTACTTC. The chain carries TRBV29-1 and TRBJ2-7, with D perhaps TRBD1 (6 bases). The length of the CDR3 is 14 residues. Germline V CDR1 and CDR2: SQVTM, ANQGSEA. Trimming stripped 2 bases from V and 6 bases from J, with 17 bases between.

V and J are TRBV19 and TRBJ2-2; weak D call: TRBD2 (5 bases). CDR1 and CDR2 from the germline V gene are LNHDA and SQIVND (reference sequence). The length of the CDR3 is 14 residues. V was shortened by 4 bases and J by 3 bases, with 9 bases between the two germline ends. The DNA for the CDR3 is TGTGCCAGTAGTAGTGGGAGCGACACCGGGGAGCTGTTTTTT. Amino acids: CASSSGSDTGELFF.

V usage is TRBV6-1 and J usage is TRBJ1-1, with unresolved D. Germline CDR1 is MNHNS and CDR2 is SASEGT. The CDR3 has 11 amino acids. V was shortened by 5 bases and J by 11 bases, with 12 bases between the two germline ends. The CDR3 sequence is CASSYESYAFF. The CDR3 coding sequence is TGTGCCAGCAGTTACGAATCATACGCTTTCTTT.

J is TRBJ2-7 and V is TRBV6-1; maybe TRBD2 (5 bases). Germline lookup yields CDR1 MNHNS and CDR2 SASEGT. The V gene lost 7 bases and the J gene lost 0 bases, with 16 bases spanning the gap. This CDR3 has 15 residues. The CDR3 here is CASMTNPDPSYEQYF. The CDR3 coding sequence is TGTGCCAGCATGACTAATCCCGACCCCTCCTACGAGCAGTACTTC.

This clone appeared a single time. One end of the junction varies from germline; a read error may be responsible. The gene calls are TRBV7-7 and TRBJ2-2, with TRBD1 matching 7 bases. Per the germline V gene, CDR1 is SSHAT and CDR2 is FNYEAQ (reference sequence). The CDR3 is 15 amino acids. The CDR3 coding sequence is TGTGCTAGCAAGACCGACAGGGATAACACCGGGGAGCTGTTTTTT. This codes for CASKTDRDNTGELFF.

In its sample, this clone was seen a few times. This chain connects TRBV5-1 to TRBJ1-1; 9 bases are a match to TRBD1. The CDR3 consists of 14 residues. V lost 4 bases to trimming and J lost 7 bases; unmatched junction nucleotides: 8. In germline, CDR1 is SGHRS, CDR2 YFSETQ. For the CDR3, the DNA is TGCGCCAGCAGCGTGGACAGGGGCGGAGATGAAGCTTTCTTT. Amino acid sequence: CASSVDRGGDEAFF.

The chain has TRBV9 and TRBJ2-2; 8 nucleotides agree with TRBD2. The J segment lost 6 bases and the V segment lost 2 bases, leaving 9 bases of the junction unmatched. CDR3 size: 16 residues. In germline, CDR1 is SGDLS, CDR2 YYNGEE. The CDR3: CASSVTGGVFAGELFF. CDR3 coding DNA: TGTGCCAGCAGCGTTACGGGAGGGGTTTTCGCCGGGGAGCTGTTTTTT. Looking up the rest from reference TRBV9 and TRBJ2-2 gives the full variable domain: DSGVTQTPKHLITATGQRVTLRCSPRSGDLSVYWYQQSLDQGLQFLIQYYNGEERAKGNILERFSAQQFPDLHSELNLSSLELGDSALYFCASSVTGGVFAGELFFGEGSRLTVL.

The chain combines TRBV5-1 with TRBJ1-1; 7 bases are a match to TRBD1. The CDR3 spans 16 residues. Germline assignment: CDR1 SGHRS and CDR2 YFSETQ. With 2 bases clipped from V and 2 bases from J, the junction kept 9 bases outside the gene matches. The CDR3 is CASSFVAGGTNTEAFF. The CDR3, as DNA: TGCGCCAGCAGCTTTGTAGCAGGGGGAACCAACACTGAAGCTTTCTTT.

V gene TRBV5-1 combines with J gene TRBJ2-5, with D possibly matching TRBD2 (6 bases). Germline CDR1 and CDR2: SGHRS and YFSETQ. The CDR3 is 16 residues long. Trimming took off 1 base at V and 7 bases at J, with 20 bases between the two ends. The DNA for the CDR3 is TGCGCCAGCAGCTTGTCCGGGGGAGGTACAGAGCGGACCCAGTACTTC. This codes for CASSLSGGGTERTQYF.

This clone has ten or more counts. The J gene is TRBJ1-4, the V gene TRBV2, with TRBD1 matching over 7 bases. Germline CDR1 reads SNHLY; CDR2 reads FYNNEI. The CDR3 loop spans 15 amino acids. Trimming removed 4 bases from V and 7 bases from J; junction bases left unmatched: 9. As DNA, the CDR3 is TGTGCCAGCAGTGGAGCTGGGACAGCAGGTGAAAAACTGTTTTTT. Translating it yields CASSGAGTAGEKLFF.

The chain links TRBV6-6 to TRBJ1-3; 7 bases map to TRBD1. Trimming at V came to 6 bases and at J to 0 bases, leaving 2 bases not matched to a gene. The CDR3 is 14 residues long. Germline V gene data show CDR1 as MNHNY and CDR2 as SVGAGI (reference sequence). In DNA, the CDR3 is TGTGCCAGCAGCTACAGGGGCTCTGGAAACACCATATATTTT. The encoded protein is CASSYRGSGNTIYF.

V gene TRBV15 combines with J gene TRBJ2-7; a weak D match, TRBD2 (6 bases). Germline V gene data show CDR1 as LNHNV and CDR2 as YYDKDF (reference sequence). The CDR3 is made up of 15 amino acids. V was pared by 4 bases and J by 6 bases, with 19 bases between. The CDR3, as DNA: TGTGCCACCAGCATTGAAATTAGCGGCTCTTCCGAGCAGTACTTC. This sequence encodes CATSIEISGSSEQYF. The variable domain in full, with the rest retrieved from reference TRBV15 and TRBJ2-7, is DAMVIQNPRYQVTQFGKPVTLSCSQTLNHNVMYWYQQKSSQAPKLLFHYYDKDFNNEADTPDNFQSRRPNTSFCFLDIRSPGLGDTAMYLCATSIEISGSSEQYFGPGTRLTVT.

This clone has at least ten counts. V usage is TRBV5-6 and J usage is TRBJ2-1; TRBD2 agrees at 8 bases. The CDR3 sequence is 13 residues long. After removal of 4 bases from V and 8 bases from J, the junction contained 5 bases not matched to a gene. Germline lookup yields CDR1 SGHDT and CDR2 YYEEEE. CDR3 protein: CASSIGLADEQFF. For the CDR3, the DNA is TGTGCCAGCAGCATTGGACTAGCCGATGAGCAGTTCTTC.

The chain joins TRBV15 to TRBJ2-3, with D perhaps matching TRBD1 (5 bases). CDR3 size: 15 residues. CDR1 is LNHNV, CDR2 YYDKDF, per germline (reference sequence). Trimming stripped 5 bases from V and 5 bases from J, with 17 bases between. The CDR3 is CATSQGEGYGDTQYF. In nucleotides, the CDR3 is TGTGCCACCAGCCAAGGGGAAGGGTATGGAGATACGCAGTATTTT.

The gene calls are TRBV7-6 and TRBJ2-1, with 7 bases aligning to TRBD2. Germline lookup yields CDR1 SGHVS and CDR2 FNYEAQ. V trimming: 1 base; J trimming: 9 bases; junction bases outside the gene matches: 3. This CDR3 has 13 residues. Written as DNA, the CDR3 is TGTGCCAGCAGCTTAGATCCGGGAGGTGAGCAGTTCTTC. This sequence encodes CASSLDPGGEQFF. Complete variable domain (other parts from reference TRBV7-6 and TRBJ2-1): GAGVSQSPRYKVTKRGQDVALRCDPISGHVSLYWYRQALGQGPEFLTYFNYEAQQDKSGLPNDRFSAERPEGSISTLTIQRTEQRDSAMYRCASSLDPGGEQFFGPGTRLTVL.

The rearrangement links TRBV2 to TRBJ1-1; tentative D call: TRBD1 (5 bases). Trimming stripped 5 bases from V and 1 base from J, with 11 bases between. This CDR3 region has 14 residues. Per germline, CDR1 SNHLY and CDR2 FYNNEI. The CDR3 DNA reads TGTGCCAGCAGTTCGACAGAGACGAACACTGAAGCTTTCTTT. Translating gives CASSSTETNTEAFF.

V and J are TRBV2 and TRBJ2-7, with D possibly being TRBD1 (5 bases). V lost 5 bases to trimming and J lost 6 bases, with 17 bases between them. This CDR3 comprises 14 residues. Germline CDR1 and CDR2: SNHLY and FYNNEI. The CDR3 bases are TGTGCCAGCAGTCGCGAGGAGCAGGGAACCGAGCAGTACTTC. Translated: CASSREEQGTEQYF. Supplemented by reference TRBV2 and TRBJ2-7, the full variable domain reads EPEVTQTPSHQVTQMGQEVILRCVPISNHLYFYWYRQILGQKVEFLVSFYNNEISEKSEIFDDQFSVERPDGSNFTLKIRSTKLEDSAMYFCASSREEQGTEQYFGPGTRLTVT.

The chain uses TRBV7-9 and TRBJ1-4; 7 positions agree with TRBD1. This CDR3 is 13 amino acids long. V shed 5 bases, J shed 8 bases, and the junction held 5 bases outside the gene matches. CDR1 and CDR2 (germline): SEHNR, FQNEAQ (reference sequence). CDR3 DNA sequence: TGTGCCAGCAGCGCAGGGGGAAGCGAAAAACTGTTTTTT. As protein: CASSAGGSEKLFF.